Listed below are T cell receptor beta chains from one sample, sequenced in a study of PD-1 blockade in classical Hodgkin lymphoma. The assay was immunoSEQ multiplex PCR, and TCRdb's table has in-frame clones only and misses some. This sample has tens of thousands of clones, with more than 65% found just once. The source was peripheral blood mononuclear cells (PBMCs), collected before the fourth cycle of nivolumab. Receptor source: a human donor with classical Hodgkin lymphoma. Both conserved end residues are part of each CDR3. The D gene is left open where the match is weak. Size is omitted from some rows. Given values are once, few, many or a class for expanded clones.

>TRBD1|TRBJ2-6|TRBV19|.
CASSIVTGQTAGANVLTF
TGTGCCAGTAGTATAGTAACGGGACAGACAGCTGGGGCCAACGTCCTGACTTTC
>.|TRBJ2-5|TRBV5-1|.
CASSLQETQYF
TGCGCCAGCAGCTTACAAGAGACCCAGTACTTC
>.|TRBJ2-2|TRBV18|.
CATTVYTGELFF
TGTGCGACGACAGTCTACACCGGGGAGCTGTTTTTT
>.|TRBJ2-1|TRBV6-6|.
CASSGGSPGYNEQFF
TGTGCCAGCAGTGGGGGCTCCCCTGGCTACAATGAGCAGTTCTTC
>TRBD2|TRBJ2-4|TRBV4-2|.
CASSRTSGGLAKNIQYF
TGTGCCAGCAGCCGGACTAGCGGGGGGCTAGCCAAAAACATTCAGTACTTC
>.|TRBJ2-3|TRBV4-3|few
CASSPDRARGASTDTQYF
TGCGCCAGCAGCCCCGACAGGGCACGGGGGGCTAGCACAGATACGCAGTATTTT
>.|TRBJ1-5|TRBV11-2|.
CASSLEFDSNQPQHF
TGTGCCAGCAGCTTAGAATTCGATAGCAATCAGCCCCAGCATTTT
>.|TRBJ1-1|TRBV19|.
CASSIDLSTEAFF
TGTGCCAGTAGTATAGATCTGTCAACTGAAGCTTTCTTT
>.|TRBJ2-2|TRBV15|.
CATILGTGELFF
TGTGCCACCATTTTAGGCACCGGGGAGCTGTTTTTT
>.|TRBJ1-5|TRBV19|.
CASSISGNQPQHF
TGTGCCAGTAGTATTTCCGGGAATCAGCCCCAGCATTTT
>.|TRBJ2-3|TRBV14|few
CASSQVGTTDTQYF
TGTGCCAGCAGCCAAGTGGGTACCACAGATACGCAGTATTTT
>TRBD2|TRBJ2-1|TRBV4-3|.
CASSQVPSGGANEQFF
TGCGCCAGCAGCCAGGTCCCTAGCGGGGGGGCAAATGAGCAGTTCTTC
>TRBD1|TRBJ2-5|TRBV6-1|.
CASSEDLTDRARTETQYF
TGTGCCAGCAGTGAAGATCTAACGGACAGGGCCAGAACAGAGACCCAGTACTTC
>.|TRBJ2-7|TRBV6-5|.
CASSYLTGKNEQYF
TGTGCCAGCAGTTATCTCACAGGAAAGAACGAGCAGTACTTC
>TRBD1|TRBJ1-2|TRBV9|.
CASSVGTGDNYGYTF
TGTGCCAGCAGCGTCGGGACAGGAGATAACTATGGCTACACCTTC
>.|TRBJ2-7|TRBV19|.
CASSIDRHEQYF
TGTGCCAGTAGTATAGATAGACACGAGCAGTACTTC
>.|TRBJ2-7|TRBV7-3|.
CASSASAIREQYF
TGTGCCAGCAGCGCCTCCGCAATCCGGGAGCAGTACTTC
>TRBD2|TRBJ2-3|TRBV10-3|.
CAIMSSYASGARNTQYF
TGTGCCATCATGAGTAGTTACGCTAGCGGGGCCAGGAATACGCAGTATTTT
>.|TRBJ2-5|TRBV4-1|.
CASSQVAGVETQYF
TGCGCCAGCAGCCAAGTGGCAGGGGTCGAGACCCAGTACTTC
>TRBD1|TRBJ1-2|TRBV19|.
CASSGPGGGYTF
TGTGCCAGTAGTGGTCCAGGGGGAGGCTACACCTTC
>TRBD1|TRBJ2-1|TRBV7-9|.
CASSSTGLEGEQFF
TGTGCCAGCAGCTCGACAGGGCTTGAGGGGGAGCAGTTCTTC
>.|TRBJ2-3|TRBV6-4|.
CASSDSPGTDTQYF
TGTGCCAGCAGTGACTCCCCTGGGACAGATACGCAGTATTTT
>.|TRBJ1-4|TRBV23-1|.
CASSLIGGQINEKLFF
TGCGCCAGCAGCCTAATCGGGGGGCAGATAAATGAAAAACTGTTTTTT
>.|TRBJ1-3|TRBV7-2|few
CASTPGDGNTIYF
TGTGCCAGCACCCCAGGGGACGGAAACACCATATATTTT
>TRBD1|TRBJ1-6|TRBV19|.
CASSPLAGDRNSPLHF
TGTGCCAGTAGTCCACTAGCGGGGGACAGGAATTCACCCCTCCACTTT
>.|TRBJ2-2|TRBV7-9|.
CASSSWTSQRGGELFF
TGTGCCAGCAGTTCCTGGACCTCACAACGGGGAGGAGAGCTGTTTTTT
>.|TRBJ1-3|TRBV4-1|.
CASSLSGYQAGNTIYF
TGCGCCAGCAGCCTCTCCGGTTATCAGGCTGGAAACACCATATATTTT
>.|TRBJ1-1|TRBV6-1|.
CASRGYTEAFF
TGTGCCAGCAGGGGGTACACTGAAGCTTTCTTT
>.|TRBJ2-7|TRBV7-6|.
CASSLPHGDSYPYEQYF
TGTGCCAGCAGCTTACCACATGGGGATTCCTACCCCTACGAGCAGTACTTC
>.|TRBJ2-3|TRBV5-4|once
CASSLGSDTQYF
TGTGCCAGCAGCCTGGGTTCCGATACGCAGTATTTT
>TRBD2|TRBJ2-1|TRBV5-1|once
CASGVSGGHNEQFF
TGCGCCAGCGGCGTCTCGGGGGGGCACAATGAGCAGTTCTTC
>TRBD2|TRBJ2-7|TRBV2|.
CASRLFTAGAYEQYF
TGTGCCAGCAGATTATTCACAGCGGGGGCCTACGAGCAGTACTTC
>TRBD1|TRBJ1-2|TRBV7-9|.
CASSFFNTGTGSNYGYTF
TGTGCCAGCAGCTTCTTCAATACCGGGACAGGTTCTAACTATGGCTACACCTTC
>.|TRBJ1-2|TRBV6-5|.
CASSLDSSNGYTF
TGTGCCAGCAGCCTGGACAGTAGCAATGGCTACACCTTC
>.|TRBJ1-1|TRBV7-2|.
CASSFGGRESEAFF
TGTGCCAGCAGCTTCGGGGGGCGAGAGTCTGAAGCTTTCTTT
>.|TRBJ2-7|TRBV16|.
CASSGRGSTYEQYF
TGTGCCAGCAGCGGCCGGGGCAGCACCTACGAGCAGTACTTC
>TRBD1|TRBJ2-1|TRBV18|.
CASSPDRANEQFF
TGTGCCAGCTCGCCCGACAGGGCGAATGAGCAGTTCTTC
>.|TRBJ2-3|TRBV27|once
CASNEQTSTRTDTQYF
TGTGCCAGCAACGAACAGACGAGCACGCGCACAGATACGCAGTATTTT
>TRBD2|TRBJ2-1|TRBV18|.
CASSPQRDHNEQFF
TGTGCCAGCTCACCACAGCGGGACCACAATGAGCAGTTCTTC
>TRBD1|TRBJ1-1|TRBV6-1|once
CASSTTGGGGTEAFF
TGTGCCAGCAGTACCACAGGGGGCGGAGGCACTGAAGCTTTCTTT
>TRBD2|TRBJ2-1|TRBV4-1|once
CASSQEGTSGWNEQFF
TGCGCCAGCAGCCAAGAAGGGACTAGCGGCTGGAATGAGCAGTTCTTC
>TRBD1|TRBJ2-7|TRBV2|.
CASSPGQIPLEQYF
TGTGCCAGCAGCCCGGGACAGATCCCCCTCGAGCAGTACTTC
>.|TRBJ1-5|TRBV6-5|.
CASSYNVGNQPQHF
TGTGCCAGCAGTTACAATGTCGGGAATCAGCCCCAGCATTTT